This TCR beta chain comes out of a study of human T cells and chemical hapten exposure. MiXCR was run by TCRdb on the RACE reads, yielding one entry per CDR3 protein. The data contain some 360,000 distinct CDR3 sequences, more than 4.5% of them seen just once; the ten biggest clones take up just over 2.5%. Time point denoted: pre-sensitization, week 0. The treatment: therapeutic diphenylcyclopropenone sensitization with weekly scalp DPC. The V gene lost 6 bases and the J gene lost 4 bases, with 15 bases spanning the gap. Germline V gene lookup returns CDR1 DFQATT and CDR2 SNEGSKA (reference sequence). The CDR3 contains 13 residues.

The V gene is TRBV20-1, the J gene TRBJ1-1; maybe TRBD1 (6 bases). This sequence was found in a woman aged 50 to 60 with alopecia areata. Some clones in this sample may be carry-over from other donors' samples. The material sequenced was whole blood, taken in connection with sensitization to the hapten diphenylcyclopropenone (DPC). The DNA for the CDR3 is TGCAGTGCCGTTGGGGGCGTTGGCACTGAAGCTTTCTTT. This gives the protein CSAVGGVGTEAFF.